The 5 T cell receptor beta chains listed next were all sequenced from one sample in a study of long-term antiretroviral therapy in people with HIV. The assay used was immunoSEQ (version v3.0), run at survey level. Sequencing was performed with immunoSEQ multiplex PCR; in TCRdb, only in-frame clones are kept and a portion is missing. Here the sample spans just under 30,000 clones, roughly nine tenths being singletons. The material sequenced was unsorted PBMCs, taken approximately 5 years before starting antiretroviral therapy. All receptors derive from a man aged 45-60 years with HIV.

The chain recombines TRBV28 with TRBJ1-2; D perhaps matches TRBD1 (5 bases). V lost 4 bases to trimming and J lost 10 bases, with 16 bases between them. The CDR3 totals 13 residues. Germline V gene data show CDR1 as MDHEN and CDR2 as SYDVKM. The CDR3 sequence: CASSSPGRGAYTF. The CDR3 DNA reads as TGTGCCAGCAGTTCGCCGGGCCGAGGGGCCTACACCTTC.

DNA of the CDR3: TGTGCCAGCTCACCATTAACAGCCACAGATACGCAGTATTTT. Translated, it gives CASSPLTATDTQYF. V usage is TRBV18 and J usage is TRBJ2-3, with D hard to call. There are 14 residues in the CDR3. The ends were cut back, 2 bases at V and 2 bases at J, with 8 bases in the middle. From germline, CDR1 is KGHSH and CDR2 LQKENI. The whole variable domain, remainder taken from reference TRBV18 and TRBJ2-3, is NAGVMQNPRHLVRRRGQEARLRCSPMKGHSHVYWYRQLPEEGLKFMVYLQKENIIDESGMPKERFSAEFPKEGPSILRIQQVVRGDSAAYFCASSPLTATDTQYFGPGTRLTVL.

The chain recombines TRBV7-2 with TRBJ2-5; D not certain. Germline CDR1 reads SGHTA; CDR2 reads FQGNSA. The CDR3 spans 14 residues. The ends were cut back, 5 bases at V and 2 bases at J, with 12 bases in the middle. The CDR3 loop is CASSVPPLQETQYF. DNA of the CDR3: TGTGCCAGCAGCGTACCGCCTCTACAAGAGACCCAGTACTTC.

The CDR3 DNA follows: TGTGCCAGCAGCTCATGGACTAGCGGGGGGAACTCCTACGAGCAGTACTTC. Translation: CASSSWTSGGNSYEQYF. The chain couples TRBV5-4 to TRBJ2-7, with 14 positions matching TRBD2. This CDR3 is built from 17 residues. Germline V gene lookup returns CDR1 SGHNT and CDR2 YYREEE (reference sequence). With V trimmed by 3 bases and J by 0 bases, 5 bases remained unmatched.

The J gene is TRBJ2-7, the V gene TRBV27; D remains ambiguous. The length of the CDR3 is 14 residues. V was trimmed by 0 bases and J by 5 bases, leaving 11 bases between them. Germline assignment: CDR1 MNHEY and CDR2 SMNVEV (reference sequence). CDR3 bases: TGTGCCAGCAGTTTATCTCTTGAGGCGCACGAGCAGTACTTC. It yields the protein CASSLSLEAHEQYF.